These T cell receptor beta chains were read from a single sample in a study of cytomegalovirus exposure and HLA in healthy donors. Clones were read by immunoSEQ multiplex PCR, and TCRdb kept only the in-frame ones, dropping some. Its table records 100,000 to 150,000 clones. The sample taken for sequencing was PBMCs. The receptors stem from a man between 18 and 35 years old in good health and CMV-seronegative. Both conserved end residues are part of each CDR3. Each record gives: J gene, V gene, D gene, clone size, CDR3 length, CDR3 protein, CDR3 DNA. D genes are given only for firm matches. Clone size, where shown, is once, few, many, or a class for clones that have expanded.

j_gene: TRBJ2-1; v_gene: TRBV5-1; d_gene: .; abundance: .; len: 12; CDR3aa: CASKRAGNEQFF; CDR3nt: TGCGCCTCAAAGAGGGCAGGCAATGAGCAGTTCTTC
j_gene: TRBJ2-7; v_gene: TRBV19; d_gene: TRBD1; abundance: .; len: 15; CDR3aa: CASSIGGQALSEQYF; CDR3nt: TGTGCCAGTAGTATAGGGGGACAGGCGCTCTCGGAGCAGTACTTC
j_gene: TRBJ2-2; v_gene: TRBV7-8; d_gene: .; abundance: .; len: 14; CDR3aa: CASSLELGDGELFF; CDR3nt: TGTGCCAGCAGCTTAGAGTTAGGGGACGGGGAGCTGTTTTTT
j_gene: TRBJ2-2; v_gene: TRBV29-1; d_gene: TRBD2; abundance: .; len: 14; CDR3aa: CSVSSGSRTGELFF; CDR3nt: TGCAGCGTCTCCAGCGGGAGCCGAACCGGGGAGCTGTTTTTT
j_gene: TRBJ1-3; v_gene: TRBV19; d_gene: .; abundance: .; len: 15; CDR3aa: CASSIFQDSGNTIYF; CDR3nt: TGTGCCAGTAGTATTTTCCAGGACTCTGGAAACACCATATATTTT
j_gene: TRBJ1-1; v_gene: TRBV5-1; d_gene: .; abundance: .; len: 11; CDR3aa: CASSLDGGAFF; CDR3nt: TGCGCCAGCAGCTTGGACGGTGGAGCTTTCTTT
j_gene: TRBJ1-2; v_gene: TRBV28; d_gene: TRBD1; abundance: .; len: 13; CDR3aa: CASRGGTGLGYTF; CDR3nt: TGTGCCAGCAGGGGGGGGACAGGGCTCGGCTACACCTTC
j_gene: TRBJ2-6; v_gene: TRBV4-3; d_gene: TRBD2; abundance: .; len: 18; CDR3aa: CASSQWTSGGPGANVLTF; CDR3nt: TGCGCCAGCAGCCAGTGGACTAGCGGGGGGCCGGGGGCCAACGTCCTGACTTTC
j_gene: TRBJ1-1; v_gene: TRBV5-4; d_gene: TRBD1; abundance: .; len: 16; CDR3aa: CASSLGQGALNTEAFF; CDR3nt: TGTGCCAGCAGCTTGGGACAGGGGGCATTGAACACTGAAGCTTTCTTT
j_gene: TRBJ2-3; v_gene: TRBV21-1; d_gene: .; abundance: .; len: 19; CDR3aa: CASSKVFRVAGGLTDTQYF; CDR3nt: TGTGCCAGCAGCAAAGTTTTTAGGGTAGCGGGAGGCCTCACAGATACGCAGTATTTT
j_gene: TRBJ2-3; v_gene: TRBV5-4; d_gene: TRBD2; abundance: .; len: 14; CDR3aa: CASSFGAGGDTQYF; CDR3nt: TGTGCCAGCAGCTTCGGAGCGGGGGGAGATACGCAGTATTTT
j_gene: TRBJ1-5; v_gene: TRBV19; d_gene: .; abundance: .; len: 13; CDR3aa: CATRDFLNQPQHF; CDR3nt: TGTGCCACCCGGGACTTTTTAAATCAGCCCCAGCATTTT
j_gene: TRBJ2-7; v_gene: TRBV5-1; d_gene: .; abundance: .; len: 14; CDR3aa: CASSFAGSSYEQYF; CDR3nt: TGCGCCAGCAGCTTTGCGGGTAGCTCCTACGAGCAGTACTTC
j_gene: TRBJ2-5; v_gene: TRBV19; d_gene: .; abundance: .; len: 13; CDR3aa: CASSIWSKETQYF; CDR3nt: TGTGCCAGTAGTATTTGGAGCAAAGAGACCCAGTACTTC
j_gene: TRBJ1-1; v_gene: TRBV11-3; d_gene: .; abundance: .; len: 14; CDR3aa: CASSRLTGITEAFF; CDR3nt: TGTGCCAGCAGCCGACTAACAGGGATTACTGAAGCTTTCTTT
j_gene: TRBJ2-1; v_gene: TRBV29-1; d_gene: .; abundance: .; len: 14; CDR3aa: CSVEEFGKYNEQFF; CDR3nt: TGCAGCGTTGAAGAGTTTGGCAAGTACAATGAGCAGTTCTTC
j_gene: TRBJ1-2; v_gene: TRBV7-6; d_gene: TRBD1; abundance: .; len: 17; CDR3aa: CASSLARDRGWVGGYTF; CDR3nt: TGTGCCAGCAGCTTAGCCCGGGACAGGGGATGGGTCGGTGGCTACACCTTC
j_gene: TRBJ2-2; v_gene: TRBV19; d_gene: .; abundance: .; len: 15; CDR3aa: CASSRRGPNTGELFF; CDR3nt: TGTGCCAGTAGTAGGCGAGGGCCGAACACCGGGGAGCTGTTTTTT
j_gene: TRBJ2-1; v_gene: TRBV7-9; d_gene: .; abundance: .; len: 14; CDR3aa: CASSPRQFEREQFF; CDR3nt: TGTGCCAGCAGCCCCAGACAGTTCGAGCGTGAGCAGTTCTTC
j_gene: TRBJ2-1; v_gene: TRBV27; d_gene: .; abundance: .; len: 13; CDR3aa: CASSLDSNNEQFF; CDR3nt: TGTGCCAGCAGTTTAGACAGTAACAATGAGCAGTTCTTC
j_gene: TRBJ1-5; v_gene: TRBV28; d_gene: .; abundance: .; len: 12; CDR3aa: CASGQLNQPQHF; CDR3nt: TGTGCCAGCGGACAGCTTAATCAGCCCCAGCATTTT
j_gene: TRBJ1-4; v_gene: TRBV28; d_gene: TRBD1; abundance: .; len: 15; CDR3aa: CASSLPGQGNEKLFF; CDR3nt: TGTGCCAGCAGTCTTCCGGGACAGGGGAATGAAAAACTGTTTTTT
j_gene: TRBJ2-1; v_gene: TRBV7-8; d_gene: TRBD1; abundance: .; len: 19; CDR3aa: CASSHQYTRDRDRYNEQFF; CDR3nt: TGTGCCAGCAGCCACCAGTATACACGGGACAGGGATCGCTACAATGAGCAGTTCTTC
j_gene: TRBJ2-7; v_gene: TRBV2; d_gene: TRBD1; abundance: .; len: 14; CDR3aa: CASRKLDRANEQYF; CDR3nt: TGTGCCAGCAGAAAATTGGACAGGGCCAACGAGCAGTACTTC
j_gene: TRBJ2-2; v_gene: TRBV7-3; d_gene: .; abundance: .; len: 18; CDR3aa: CASSLSDSRYSNTGELFF; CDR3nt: TGTGCCAGCAGCTTAAGCGACAGTCGTTATTCGAACACCGGGGAGCTGTTTTTT
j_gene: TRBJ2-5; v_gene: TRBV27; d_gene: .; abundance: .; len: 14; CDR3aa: CASSLVLHGETQYF; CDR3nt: TGTGCCAGCAGTTTAGTGCTCCACGGGGAGACCCAGTACTTC
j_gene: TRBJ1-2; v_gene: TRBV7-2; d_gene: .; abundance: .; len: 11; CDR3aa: CASSSVYGYTF; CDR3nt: TGTGCCAGCAGCTCAGTATATGGCTACACCTTC
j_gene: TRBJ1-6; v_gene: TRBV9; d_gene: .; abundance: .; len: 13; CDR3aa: CASSVGANSPLHF; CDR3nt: TGTGCCAGCAGCGTGGGGGCTAATTCACCCCTCCACTTT
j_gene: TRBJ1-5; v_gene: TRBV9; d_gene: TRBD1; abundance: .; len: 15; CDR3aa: CASGAAGQGNQPQHF; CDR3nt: TGTGCCAGCGGCGCCGCGGGACAGGGGAATCAGCCCCAGCATTTT
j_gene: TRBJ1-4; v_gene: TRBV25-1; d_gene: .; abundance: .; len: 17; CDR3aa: CASSEFAGSSVNEKLFF; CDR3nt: TGTGCCAGCAGTGAATTTGCGGGCTCCTCCGTCAATGAAAAACTGTTTTTT
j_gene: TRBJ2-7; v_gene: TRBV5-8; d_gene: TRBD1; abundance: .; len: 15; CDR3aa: CASRDRDRGSYEQYF; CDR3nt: TGTGCCAGCAGGGACCGGGACAGGGGCTCCTACGAGCAGTACTTC
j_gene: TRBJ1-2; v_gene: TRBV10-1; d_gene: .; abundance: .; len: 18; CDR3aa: CASREGTGSAQLSYGYTF; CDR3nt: TGCGCCAGCAGGGAGGGAACAGGGTCGGCTCAATTGAGCTATGGCTACACCTTC
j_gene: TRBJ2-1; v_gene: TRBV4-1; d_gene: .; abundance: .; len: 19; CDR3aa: CASSQVALTRAESYNEQFF; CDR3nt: TGCGCCAGCAGCCAAGTGGCCCTTACCCGAGCGGAATCCTACAATGAGCAGTTCTTC
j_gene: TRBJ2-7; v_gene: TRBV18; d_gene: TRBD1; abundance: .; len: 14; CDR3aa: CASSRDRVSYEQYF; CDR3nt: TGTGCCAGCTCGCGCGACAGGGTATCCTACGAGCAGTACTTC
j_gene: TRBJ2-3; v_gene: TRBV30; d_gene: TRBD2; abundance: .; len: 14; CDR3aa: CAWSRGEIIDTQYF; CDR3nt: TGTGCCTGGAGTCGGGGGGAAATTATCGATACGCAGTATTTT
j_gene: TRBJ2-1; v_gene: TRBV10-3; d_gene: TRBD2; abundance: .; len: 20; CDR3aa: CAISEPGTGTSGRAYNEQFF; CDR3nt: TGTGCCATCAGTGAGCCTGGTACCGGGACTAGCGGGAGGGCTTACAATGAGCAGTTCTTC
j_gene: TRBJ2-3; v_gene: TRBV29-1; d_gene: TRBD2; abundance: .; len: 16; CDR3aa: CSCLGLAGVGTDTQYF; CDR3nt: TGCAGCTGCCTGGGACTAGCGGGAGTCGGGACAGATACGCAGTATTTT
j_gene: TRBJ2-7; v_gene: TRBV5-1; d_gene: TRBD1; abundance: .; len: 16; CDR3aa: CASSLEGQVSSYEQYF; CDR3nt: TGCGCCAGCAGCTTGGAAGGACAGGTGAGCTCCTACGAGCAGTACTTC
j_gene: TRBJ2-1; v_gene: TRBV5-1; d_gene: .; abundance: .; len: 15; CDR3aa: CASSFRSNQVDEQFF; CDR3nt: TGCGCCAGCAGCTTTCGTAGTAACCAAGTTGATGAGCAGTTCTTC
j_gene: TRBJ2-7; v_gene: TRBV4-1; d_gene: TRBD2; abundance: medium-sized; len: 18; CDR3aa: CASSPEEGVVAGVSEQYF; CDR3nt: TGCGCCAGCAGCCCCGAGGAGGGGGTGGTAGCGGGAGTTTCCGAGCAGTACTTC
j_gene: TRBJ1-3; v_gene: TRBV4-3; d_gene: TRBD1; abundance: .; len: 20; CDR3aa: CASSQYNYRRGRIAGNTIYF; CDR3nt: TGCGCCAGCAGCCAATACAACTACCGCAGGGGGCGCATAGCTGGAAACACCATATATTTT